This entry lists 29 T cell receptor beta chains sequenced from one sample in a study of cytomegalovirus exposure and HLA in healthy donors. The repertoire was sequenced with immunoSEQ multiplex PCR; TCRdb's copy has only in-frame clones and lacks some. The profile shows some 86,000 clones, over 85% of them singletons. The sample consisted of PBMCs. Receptor source: a woman under 40 in good health and CMV-seronegative.

The chain's CDR3 is CASSSLGQTGANVLTF. The CDR3 region has the DNA TGTGCCAGCAGTTCCCTGGGACAGACTGGGGCCAACGTCCTGACTTTC. The V and J genes are TRBV28 and TRBJ2-6; TRBD1 aligns across 7 bases. This CDR3 region has 16 residues. With 4 bases clipped from V and 2 bases from J, the junction kept 5 bases outside the gene matches. Germline V gene sequence: CDR1 MDHEN, CDR2 SYDVKM.

The gene calls are TRBV7-3 and TRBJ2-1; 11 positions agree with TRBD2. Per the germline V gene, CDR1 is SGHTA and CDR2 is FQGTGA. V lost 1 base to trimming and J lost 8 bases; unmatched junction nucleotides: 10. This CDR3 region has 17 residues. As DNA, the CDR3 is TGTGCCAGCAGCTTAAGTGGGACTAGCGGCCCCCGGGATGAGCAGTTCTTC. Translation gives CASSLSGTSGPRDEQFF. The complete variable domain, with remaining parts taken from reference TRBV7-3 and TRBJ2-1, reads GAGVSQTPSNKVTEKGKYVELRCDPISGHTALYWYRQSLGQGPEFLIYFQGTGAADDSGLPNDRFFAVRPEGSVSTLKIQRTERGDSAVYLCASSLSGTSGPRDEQFFGPGTRLTVL.

The chain employs TRBV28 and TRBJ2-3; 9 bases fit TRBD2. The CDR3 spans 17 residues. Germline values: CDR1 MDHEN, CDR2 SYDVKM. J gave up 1 base and V 2 bases, and 7 bases lay outside the gene matches. CDR3 bases: TGTGCCAGCAGTTTAAGCGGGAGGCCGGGTCGCACAGATACGCAGTATTTT. Its protein product is CASSLSGRPGRTDTQYF.

J is TRBJ2-5 and V is TRBV5-1; D is undetermined. Trimming removed 0 bases from V and 5 bases from J, with 11 bases in between. The CDR3 consists of 14 residues. Germline-derived CDR1 and CDR2 are SGHRS and YFSETQ. The CDR3 region is CASSLGGSSETQYF. DNA of the CDR3: TGCGCCAGCAGCTTGGGAGGTAGCAGCGAGACCCAGTACTTC.

The rearrangement links TRBV6-1 to TRBJ2-4; TRBD2 aligns across 8 bases. J lost 9 bases, V lost 1 base, and 8 bases had no gene match. The CDR3 covers 15 residues. The germline V gene encodes CDR1 MNHNS and CDR2 SASEGT. In DNA form, the CDR3 reads TGTGCCAGCAGTGAAGGATGGTCTCTAGCGGGCATTCAGTACTTC. Its protein product is CASSEGWSLAGIQYF.

This clone showed up just once. The chain employs TRBV7-2 and TRBJ1-4, with D possibly matching TRBD1 (5 bases). The CDR3 has 14 residues. The germline CDR1 and CDR2 sequences are SGHTA and FQGNSA. Trimming shortened V by 0 bases and J by 12 bases, and 14 bases separated the two germline ends. For the CDR3, the DNA is TGTGCCAGCAGCTTAGCTCTGGCCCGGGGGGAACTGTTTTTT. This gives the protein CASSLALARGELFF. The complete variable domain, with remaining parts taken from reference TRBV7-2 and TRBJ1-4, reads GAGVSQSPSNKVTEKGKDVELRCDPISGHTALYWYRQSLGQGLEFLIYFQGNSAPDKSGLPSDRFSAERTGGSVSTLTIQRTQQEDSAVYLCASSLALARGELFFGSGTQLSVL.

The V call is TRBV9, the J call TRBJ2-6, with 10 bases identical to TRBD2. This CDR3 spans 19 amino acids. Germline CDR1 reads SGDLS; CDR2 reads YYNGEE. With 0 bases clipped from V and 0 bases from J, the junction kept 6 bases outside the gene matches. The CDR3 region has the DNA TGTGCCAGCAGCGTAGGGGCTAGCGGGGGAGGCTCTGGGGCCAACGTCCTGACTTTC. Protein product: CASSVGASGGGSGANVLTF.

J is TRBJ1-3 and V is TRBV6-6, with D perhaps matching TRBD1 (6 bases). Germline CDR1 reads MNHNY; CDR2 reads SVGAGI (reference sequence). This CDR3 is 14 amino acids long. Deletions cut 5 bases from V and 3 bases from J, with 11 bases between. The CDR3 coding sequence is TGTGCCAGCAGTCGGGGGGCTGTTGGAAACACCATATATTTT. Translating it yields CASSRGAVGNTIYF.

The sample holds one count of this clone. J is TRBJ2-3 and V is TRBV9; 10 bases match TRBD2. Germline V gene sequence: CDR1 SGDLS, CDR2 YYNGEE. The length of the CDR3 is 16 residues. Trimming removed 0 bases from V and 3 bases from J; junction bases left unmatched: 4. CDR3 amino acids: CASSVGTSGVTDTQYF. As DNA, the CDR3 is TGTGCCAGCAGCGTAGGGACTAGCGGAGTGACAGATACGCAGTATTTT.

This clone was observed once. The CDR3 sequence is CASGDIPNTEAFF. The CDR3, as DNA: TGTGCCAGCGGGGACATTCCTAACACTGAAGCTTTCTTT. The genes are TRBV25-1 and TRBJ1-1; D possibly corresponds to TRBD1 (6 bases). This CDR3 comprises 13 residues. Germline values: CDR1 MGHDK, CDR2 SYGVNS. The germline V and J ends were trimmed by 8 bases and 2 bases, with 12 bases remaining between them.

The chain uses TRBV5-1 and TRBJ1-2; D may be TRBD1 (5 bases). This CDR3 is 14 amino acids long. Trimming pared 4 bases from V and 2 bases from J, leaving 12 bases between. Germline CDR1 SGHRS, CDR2 YFSETQ. In DNA, the CDR3 is TGCGCCAGCAGCCGGGGGGAATTAAACTATGGCTACACCTTC. Its translation: CASSRGELNYGYTF. Full variable domain (outside the CDR3, taken from reference TRBV5-1 and TRBJ1-2): KAGVTQTPRYLIKTRGQQVTLSCSPISGHRSVSWYQQTPGQGLQFLFEYFSETQRNKGNFPGRFSGRQFSNSRSEMNVSTLELGDSALYLCASSRGELNYGYTFGSGTRLTVV.

V is TRBV11-2 and J is TRBJ2-2, with 9 bases fitting TRBD2. The CDR3 has 17 amino acids. Germline V lookup: CDR1 SGHAT, CDR2 FQNNGV. V lost 5 bases to trimming and J lost 0 bases; unmatched junction nucleotides: 7. The CDR3 protein is CASSRRTSDANTGELFF. The CDR3 region has the DNA TGTGCCAGCAGCAGACGGACTAGCGACGCGAACACCGGGGAGCTGTTTTTT.

The rearrangement links TRBV27 to TRBJ2-7; possibly TRBD1 for D (7 bases). V shed 5 bases and J shed 0 bases, with 17 bases lying between them. The CDR3 runs to 16 residues. Germline CDR1 is MNHEY and CDR2 is SMNVEV (reference sequence). This CDR3 is CASSLGAGGSSYEQYF. The DNA of the CDR3 is TGTGCCAGCAGTCTAGGGGCAGGGGGGAGCTCCTACGAGCAGTACTTC.

V usage is TRBV6-6 and J usage is TRBJ1-2, with 7 positions matching TRBD1. Germline V CDR1 and CDR2: MNHNY, SVGAGI (reference sequence). The CDR3 spans 15 residues. V was clipped by 8 bases and J by 4 bases; unmatched bases: 13. This chain's CDR3 is CASEGGPQGVYGYTF. The CDR3 DNA sequence: TGTGCCAGCGAAGGGGGCCCCCAGGGGGTCTATGGCTACACCTTC.

This sequence joins TRBV28 and TRBJ2-7, with 9 bases lining up with TRBD1. V lost 8 bases to trimming and J lost 2 bases; unmatched junction nucleotides: 10. The CDR3 sequence is 15 residues long. The germline gives CDR1 MDHEN, CDR2 SYDVKM. The CDR3 DNA is TGTGCCAGCTTCGACAGGGGGAGCCTCCCCTACGAGCAGTACTTC. As protein: CASFDRGSLPYEQYF.

A note on this clone: One end of the junction does not line up with germline, which may come from a read error. CDR3 sequence (DNA): TGTGCCAGCAGCTTAGGGACAGCCAGAAACATTCAGTACTTC. Translation: CASSLGTARNIQYF. The chain recombines TRBV5-6 with TRBJ2-4, with 7 bases fitting TRBD1. The CDR3 contains 14 residues. In germline, CDR1 is SGHDT, CDR2 YYEEEE.

The genes are TRBV2 and TRBJ2-1; 11 bases are a match to TRBD2. V was clipped by 3 bases and J by 4 bases; unmatched bases: 5. Germline assignment: CDR1 SNHLY and CDR2 FYNNEI. The CDR3 is 16 amino acids. DNA for the CDR3: TGTGCCAGCAGTGACTCGACTAGCGGGGAGTACAATGAGCAGTTCTTC. Protein: CASSDSTSGEYNEQFF.

V gene TRBV28 combines with J gene TRBJ2-3; weak D call: TRBD1 (5 bases). Germline CDR1 reads MDHEN; CDR2 reads SYDVKM. The CDR3 loop spans 14 amino acids. V was cut by 2 bases and J by 2 bases, with 8 bases left in between. The CDR3 DNA sequence: TGTGCCAGCAGTTTAGGGGCATACACAGATACGCAGTATTTT. Translating gives CASSLGAYTDTQYF.

The DNA for the CDR3 is TGTGCCAGCACCGACGCAGCGGTCCCATACAATGAGCAGTTCTTC. Translating it yields CASTDAAVPYNEQFF. The genes are TRBV6-6 and TRBJ2-1; D might be TRBD2 (5 bases). The ends were cut back, 7 bases at V and 4 bases at J, with 17 bases in the middle. Germline CDR1 MNHNY, CDR2 SVGAGI (reference sequence). The CDR3 runs 15 residues.

The chain carries TRBV11-3 and TRBJ1-1, with 9 bases aligning to TRBD1. Looked up from germline, CDR1 is SGHNT and CDR2 is YENEEA. V trimming: 5 bases; J trimming: 4 bases; junction bases outside the gene matches: 5. CDR3 length: 14 amino acids. The CDR3 region is CASSPGQGITEAFF. The CDR3 coding sequence is TGTGCCAGCAGCCCTGGACAGGGGATCACTGAAGCTTTCTTT.

DNA for the CDR3: TGTGCCAGCAGCGTAGGGGGCCCCCAAGAGACCCAGTACTTC. It specifies CASSVGGPQETQYF. The rearrangement uses TRBV9 and TRBJ2-5; possible D gene TRBD1, 5 bases. This CDR3 spans 14 amino acids. V was shortened by 0 bases and J by 1 base, with 7 bases between the two germline ends. Germline loops: CDR1 SGDLS, CDR2 YYNGEE. Full variable domain (outside the CDR3, taken from reference TRBV9 and TRBJ2-5): DSGVTQTPKHLITATGQRVTLRCSPRSGDLSVYWYQQSLDQGLQFLIQYYNGEERAKGNILERFSAQQFPDLHSELNLSSLELGDSALYFCASSVGGPQETQYFGPGTRLLVL.

The chain links TRBV10-3 to TRBJ2-3; TRBD1 agrees at 7 bases. The V segment lost 5 bases and the J segment 1 base; nucleotides outside the gene matches: 3. The CDR3 runs to 14 residues. Germline V CDR1 and CDR2: ENHRY, SYGVKD. CDR3 DNA: TGTGCCATCAGTCTTGGGACAGGCACAGATACGCAGTATTTT. Translating it yields CAISLGTGTDTQYF.

The chain is built from TRBV9 and TRBJ2-3; D unclear. This CDR3 region has 16 residues. Trimming left V 0 bases short and J 1 base short, with 12 bases between. Germline CDR1 SGDLS, CDR2 YYNGEE. CDR3 DNA: TGTGCCAGCAGCGTAGTTGGTAGCCGCCGCACAGATACGCAGTATTTT. Amino acid sequence: CASSVVGSRRTDTQYF.

The DNA of the CDR3 is TGTGCCAGCAGCGTCGGGACTAGCGGGAGTGCTGAGCAGTTCTTC. Protein sequence: CASSVGTSGSAEQFF. The chain uses TRBV7-3 and TRBJ2-1; TRBD2 matches at 14 bases. Germline loops: CDR1 SGHTA, CDR2 FQGTGA. V shed 5 bases, J shed 9 bases, and the junction held 6 bases outside the gene matches. The CDR3 loop spans 15 amino acids.

This sequence joins TRBV7-9 and TRBJ1-2; no definite D call. Trimming pared 1 base from V and 4 bases from J, leaving 22 bases between. Looked up from germline, CDR1 is SEHNR and CDR2 is FQNEAQ (reference sequence). The CDR3 covers 18 residues. The DNA of the CDR3 is TGTGCCAGCAGCTTAGGCTACAGACAAACTCGAACAGTCTATGGCTACACCTTC. As protein: CASSLGYRQTRTVYGYTF.

The rearrangement joins TRBV7-9 to TRBJ2-7, with 8 positions matching TRBD1. Losses at the gene ends were 4 bases for V and 7 bases for J; bases not matched to a gene: 9. Germline CDR1 is SEHNR and CDR2 is FQNEAQ (reference sequence). This CDR3 is built from 14 residues. The CDR3 DNA follows: TGTGCCAGCAGCTCTCGGACAGGGACGGGGGAGCAGTACTTC. It is translated as CASSSRTGTGEQYF.

The chain couples TRBV2 to TRBJ2-7, with 9 bases that match TRBD2. The V segment lost 3 bases and the J segment 2 bases; nucleotides outside the gene matches: 5. Germline CDR1 SNHLY, CDR2 FYNNEI. The CDR3 runs to 15 residues. In DNA, the CDR3 is TGTGCCAGCAGTGACGGACTAGCGACCCCCTACGAGCAGTACTTC. Its translation is CASSDGLATPYEQYF.

V usage is TRBV2 and J usage is TRBJ1-2; the D is unclear. V was cut by 3 bases and J by 8 bases, with 13 bases left in between. The CDR3 contains 13 residues. The germline CDR1 and CDR2 sequences are SNHLY and FYNNEI. CDR3 residues: CASSEARKRGYTF. The CDR3 DNA follows: TGTGCCAGCAGTGAGGCCAGAAAGAGGGGCTACACCTTC.

This chain connects TRBV21-1 to TRBJ2-4; the table's TRBD2 call for D was not verified on the DNA. TRBV21-1 is noted as a pseudogene. This CDR3 is built from 14 residues. The CDR3, as DNA: TGTGCCAGCACCCCAGGACTAGCCAAAAACATTCAGTACTTC. Translating gives CASTPGLAKNIQYF.